The T cell receptor beta chain under discussion was sequenced for a study of cytomegalovirus exposure and HLA in healthy donors (dated by TCRdb to the late 2010s). With regard to the full study: In an earlier analysis of some 610 of the donors, roughly 300 Gb of sequence data and roughly 100 million unique TCR beta sequences from roughly 190 million T cells were reported. Rather than using new phenotypic data, the later analysis identified candidate immune exposures from TCR beta sequences and from how often those sequences occurred across donors. Besides the first cohort of some 670 subjects, a separate validation cohort made up of 120 different subjects was used. The study used immunosequencing to profile the T cell repertoires of approximately 630 subjects and linked those repertoires to cytomegalovirus serostatus. A later genetic analysis took genome-wide SNP genotypes for about 65% of the roughly 670 donors and used that subset as a discovery cohort. To predict cytomegalovirus infection status, the study combined high-throughput TCR immunosequencing, statistical association of individual TCRs with disease status, and machine learning. The genetic ancestry cluster associated with self-reported Caucasian donors included approximately 85% of the 300 to 450 genotyped donors. Donor age, sex, ethnicity and CMV serostatus were collected together with the repertoire data. Among under 450 genotyped donors of the cohort, an average of 235,054 unique TCR beta nucleotide sequences were sequenced per donor, 15% to 20% of them non-productive. The aim of the study was to test whether cataloging public T cell receptors could identify signatures of past pathogen exposure. Roughly five DR-DQ haplotypes were handled as single units for association and clustering, since linkage in the cohort was strong. An early release covering roughly 580 HLA-typed donors comprised about 300 gigabases of sequencing data and around 80 million unique TCR sequences. Typing coverage differed by locus: A, B, C, DRB1 and DQB1 were typed in roughly 620-630 donors, DQA1 in approximately 520, DPA1 in 606, and DPB1 in around 490. Every discovery cohort repertoire had been produced on one sequencing platform. HLA typing included class I and class II loci at four-digit resolution. In an earlier analysis of 587 of the donors, high-throughput TCR beta sequencing was used to judge whether each TCR beta V gene segment behaved as functional or pseudogenic. In a later analysis, previously published TCR beta repertoires from several hundred donors were re-analyzed and high-resolution HLA genotyping was added so that TCR occurrence patterns could be studied. Broad study findings and their caveats: A later analysis found that TCR association rates varied across HLA loci, with DRB1 alleles showing the most associated TCRs and HLA-C alleles the fewest. Because counts were too low, fewer than 20 rarely observed V segments, including chromosome 9 orphons, were excluded from the earlier analysis of about 500 of the donors. Compared with the approximately 600-donor mean, donors in an Asian-associated ancestry cluster had fewer N-insertions in productive TCRs, according to a later genetic analysis. A later genetic analysis associated a missense DCLRE1C variant with V-gene and J-gene trimming of TCR beta chains, and an independent cohort replicated the association. When HLA alleles, especially DR and DQ, strongly co-occurred, TCR associations were difficult to assign to individual alleles. Sequencing depth was assumed to be roughly uniform across donors in the presence/absence analyses, though that assumption may not hold. At a false discovery rate of 0.05, a later analysis linked 16,000 or so TCR beta sequences to specific HLA alleles. In an earlier analysis of approximately 590 of the donors, most TCR beta V segments were observed in productive rearrangements about 87% or about 30% of the time, broadly matching IMGT annotations. A further reported finding was that TCR beta sequences accurately predicted the HLA-A and HLA-B alleles for most subjects in the first cohort. The classifier was reported to diagnose cytomegalovirus status with high specificity and sensitivity in both the original cohort and the validation cohort. The study listed 150 to 200 TCR beta chains as associated with cytomegalovirus. This cohort had only TCR beta chains sequenced, and the lack of alpha or paired-chain data limited which features could be detected. Compared with equally common non-associated chains, HLA-associated TCR beta chains in a later analysis were more clonally expanded and had lower generation probabilities. A cluster of highly shared sequence variants was judged likely to be a technical artifact of the sequencing pipeline. Most CMV-associated TCR beta chains appeared to be HLA-restricted in a later analysis, and the HLA associations seemed to be driven largely by CMV exposure. Across donors, most TCR sequences were observed very rarely, whereas some public TCRs were present in many individuals. HLA typing was unavailable for some donors at each locus, so association tests used only the typed subset. Because the 87-base-pair reads could not distinguish some IMGT-functional V segments, including TRBV6-2 and TRBV6-3, those segments were excluded. CMV serostatus was the only immune exposure information available for the cohort. A few of the identified cytomegalovirus-associated TCR beta chains were confirmed in vitro to be specific for cytomegalovirus antigens. According to the authors, the approach could potentially be generalized to other disease states and immunological phenotypes. Correlated functional status among segregating V segments might be attributable to linkage disequilibrium, but an unknown experimental factor could not be ruled out. In a later analysis, several top co-occurrence clusters were reported to appear linked to parvovirus B19, influenza, CMV and Epstein-Barr virus.

Library construction relied on the immunoSEQ multiplex PCR assay. For the multiplex PCR, a mixture combining 60 forward primers for TCR Vbeta segments and 13 reverse primers for TCR Jbeta segments was used. The CDR3 region of rearranged TCR beta genes was amplified from genomic DNA with a multiplex PCR assay. On the Illumina HiSeq System, the amplified TCR beta libraries were sequenced as 87-base-pair reads. In the original analysis: A later analysis counted approximately 84 million unique TCR beta chains across the 666 repertoires, and some 11 million of these chains were shared by at least two donors. To remove PCR and sequencing errors, raw reads were error-corrected and collapsed into unique sequences using a nearest-neighbor algorithm that merged closely related sequences. To assign V, D and J gene segments, CDR3 sequences were aligned to IMGT reference sequences. For a sequence to be retained, at least a six-nucleotide match to both a V gene segment and a J gene segment was required. A rearrangement was called productive if the CDR3 had no stop codons and remained in frame with V and J, and every other rearrangement was called non-productive. Following IMGT convention, CDR3 was defined as the stretch from the second conserved V-encoded cysteine up to the conserved J-encoded phenylalanine. The earlier analysis of about 590 of the donors excluded sequences that lacked an unambiguous match to a single V gene segment. In an earlier analysis of several hundred of the donors, a V segment was called functional when productive rearrangements were above 56.7%, and segregating when the standard deviation between donors exceeded 5%. A statistical classification framework was built for diagnosing cytomegalovirus status from the catalog of TCR beta chain sequences. V and J gene assignment, in a later analysis, came from comparing TCR nucleotide sequences with IMGT/GENE-DB human TR gene sequences. The TCRdist pipeline was used in a later analysis to assign CDR3 sequences and most-parsimonious VDJ recombination scenarios. In a later analysis, every TCR beta chain was defined by the combination of its CDR3 amino acid sequence and its V-gene family, and reads without a unique V-gene family were dropped. As a way to deal with suspected cross-contamination and a sequencing artifact, a later analysis dropped 450 to 700 nucleotide sequences that were highly shared and had low generation probability. In a later analysis, a clonal expansion index for each public chain was calculated from normalized within-repertoire ranks of inferred template counts. A later analysis computed generation probabilities with a VDJ recombination model fitted to out-of-frame rearrangements, and checked the results against IGoR. Hypergeometric tests were used in a later analysis to score TCR-TCR, TCR-HLA and TCR-CMV co-occurrence, with a repertoire-size bias correction applied to the TCR pairs. In a later analysis, false discovery rates were estimated by permuting HLA or CMV assignments 20 times. In a later analysis, co-occurring TCRs were grouped using DBSCAN, with TCRdist sequence similarity added in when clustering inside HLA-allele-positive subsets. For co-occurrence clustering, repertoires with fewer than 30,000 or more than 120,000 public chains were excluded, along with five or six repertoires with anomalous nucleotide sharing. This is the immuneACCESS table as TCRdb keeps it, with only in-frame sequences that have V and J called. A part of the clones is gone; compared with another copy, unresolved V genes explain less than half, and the rest is unexplained. V and J calls and clone size follow that table, whereas D and trimming were derived from the DNA. In all, the sample holds about 130,000 clones, and around 83% of those were seen once. The ten largest clones capture 0.95% to 1.5% of the sample.

According to the germline V gene (reference sequence), CDR1 reads LNHDA and CDR2 reads SQIVND. V and J are truncated by 8 bases and 0 bases respectively, leaving an intervening sequence of 8 bases. The CDR3 starts with the cysteine, ends with the phenylalanine, and has 14 residues. The only DNA kept is the CDR3, 42 bases in frame from the first base. In total, roughly 670 healthy bone marrow donors made up the cohort. All cohort members were sampled while nominally healthy, although unrecorded immune exposures were likely present. The donor tested CMV seronegative and was one of the 352 seronegative cohort members. Each donor provided a peripheral blood sample, and peripheral blood mononuclear cells were used for TCR beta sequencing. Genomic DNA was extracted from the blood cell samples with the Qiagen DNeasy Blood Extraction Kit. About this clone: Its antigen remains unidentified. Base-call qualities are not available, and no considerably larger clone is one nucleotide away.

The receptor comes from a girl between 2 and 10 years old in good health and CMV-seronegative. Sequenced sample: PBMCs. The V and J segments used are TRBV19 and TRBJ2-6, with the D gene uncertain. The CDR3: CASSAISGANVLTF. The DNA sequence reads TGTGCCAGTTCCGCTATCTCTGGGGCCAACGTCCTGACTTTC.